This T cell receptor beta chain was sequenced in a study of blood T cell repertoires in COVID-19. Study-wide background: Donors in the United States, Italy and Spain gave samples during acute or convalescent COVID-19. The analysed material was cDNA or gDNA that came from T cells, B-cell-depleted T cells, or PBMCs.

Authors' data handling: It was from reference gene primer amplification that nucleated cell counts were estimated. Assay used: immunoSEQ multiplex PCR; TCRdb lists only in-frame clones, some missing. For V, J and clone size, that table is used; D and trimming come from the DNA. The repertoire holds about 110,000 clones, 75% to 80% seen once, with under 20% in the top ten. The trim removed 5 bases at V and 4 bases at J, leaving 14 bases unmatched. The CDR3 extends over 17 amino acids. Germline loops: CDR1 SGHVS, CDR2 FNYEAQ. Sequencing was done on a sample of peripheral blood. The J gene is TRBJ2-1, the V gene TRBV7-6; 7 bases fit TRBD1. This TCR derives from a woman over 75 with active or convalescent COVID-19. The CDR3 protein is CASSHSVRDREYNEQFF. DNA for the CDR3: TGTGCCAGCAGCCACTCAGTTAGGGACAGAGAATACAATGAGCAGTTCTTC.